This paragraph covers one T cell receptor beta chain sequence. Its cognate antigen is unknown. This record comes from a study of radiotherapy plus CTLA-4 blockade in lung cancer. Findings and limits, study-wide: Researchers report tumor-derived TCR clones expanding in blood after radiotherapy plus ipilimumab.

Assay: immunoSEQ multiplex PCR; the TCRdb copy retains only in-frame clones and omits some. The sample yields tens of thousands of clones, around 86% seen once. The CDR3 extends over 15 amino acids. Germline V lookup: CDR1 SGHDN, CDR2 FVKESK. V lost 4 bases and J 4 bases, leaving 16 bases between the germline ends. The TCR originated in a human donor with non-small cell lung cancer that progressed on radiotherapy plus ipilimumab. The gene calls are TRBV14 and TRBJ1-2; D is ambiguous. The specimen comprised peripheral blood, sampled from a patient treated with radiotherapy plus ipilimumab. The CDR3 coding sequence is TGTGCCAGCAGCCCGTGGCCCCCCGTGGGCTATGGCTACACCTTC. The encoded protein is CASSPWPPVGYGYTF.